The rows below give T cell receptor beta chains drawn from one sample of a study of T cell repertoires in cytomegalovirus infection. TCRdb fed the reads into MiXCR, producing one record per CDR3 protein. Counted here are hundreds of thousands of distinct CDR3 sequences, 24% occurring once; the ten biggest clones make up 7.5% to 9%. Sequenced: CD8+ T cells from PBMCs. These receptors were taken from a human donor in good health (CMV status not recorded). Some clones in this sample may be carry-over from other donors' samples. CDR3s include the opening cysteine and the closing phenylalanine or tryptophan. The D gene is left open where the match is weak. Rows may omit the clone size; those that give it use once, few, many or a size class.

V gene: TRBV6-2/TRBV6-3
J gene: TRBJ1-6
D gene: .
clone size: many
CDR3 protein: CASSQGLHNSPLHF
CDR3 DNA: TGTGCCAGCAGTCAGGGACTGCATAATTCACCCCTCCACTTT

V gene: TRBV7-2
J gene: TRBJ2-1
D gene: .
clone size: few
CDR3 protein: CASSFIPISYNEQFF
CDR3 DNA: TGTGCCAGCAGCTTCATCCCCATTTCCTACAATGAGCAGTTCTTC

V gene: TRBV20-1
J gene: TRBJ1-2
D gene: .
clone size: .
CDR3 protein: CSASSQNRVVPGYGYTF
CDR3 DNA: TGCAGTGCTAGCAGTCAGAACAGGGTGGTTCCTGGCTATGGCTACACCTTC

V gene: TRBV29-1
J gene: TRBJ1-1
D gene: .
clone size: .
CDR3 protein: CSVGGSKFEAFF
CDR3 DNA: TGCAGCGTTGGCGGCAGTAAGTTTGAAGCTTTCTTT

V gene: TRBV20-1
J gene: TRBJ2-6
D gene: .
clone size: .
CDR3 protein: CSARGKLQRSGANVLTF
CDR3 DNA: TGCAGTGCTAGAGGGAAACTGCAGCGCTCTGGGGCCAACGTCCTGACTTTC

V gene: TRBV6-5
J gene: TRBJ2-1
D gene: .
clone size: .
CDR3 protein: CASSSPGLHNEQFF
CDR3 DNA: TGTGCCAGCAGTTCTCCGGGACTCCACAATGAGCAGTTCTTC

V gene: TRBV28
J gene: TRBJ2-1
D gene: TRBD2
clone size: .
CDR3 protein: CASSFPTSGGPSVRNEQFF
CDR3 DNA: TGTGCCAGCAGTTTCCCAACTAGCGGGGGGCCGTCTGTACGGAATGAGCAGTTCTTC

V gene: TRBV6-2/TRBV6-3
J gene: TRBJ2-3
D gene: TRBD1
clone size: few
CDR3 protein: CASSKGQDTTSTDTQYF
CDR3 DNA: TGTGCCAGCAGTAAGGGACAGGATACAACTAGCACAGATACGCAGTATTTT

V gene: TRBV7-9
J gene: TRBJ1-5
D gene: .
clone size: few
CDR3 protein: CASSLDSSNQPQHF
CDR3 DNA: TGTGCCAGCAGCCTAGACAGTAGCAATCAGCCCCAGCATTTT

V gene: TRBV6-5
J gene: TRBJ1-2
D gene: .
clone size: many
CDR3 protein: CASSSVEVGGYTF
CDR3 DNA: TGTGCCAGCAGTTCCGTCGAAGTGGGAGGCTACACCTTC

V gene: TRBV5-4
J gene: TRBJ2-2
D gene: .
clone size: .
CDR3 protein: CASALEVNTGELFF
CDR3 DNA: TGTGCCAGCGCCTTAGAAGTGAACACCGGGGAGCTGTTTTTT

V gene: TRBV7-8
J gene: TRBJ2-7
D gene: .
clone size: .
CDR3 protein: CASKLGVLSYEQYF
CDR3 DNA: TGTGCCAGCAAACTAGGCGTTCTCTCCTACGAGCAGTACTTC

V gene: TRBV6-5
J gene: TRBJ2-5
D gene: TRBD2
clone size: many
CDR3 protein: CASSYSSVGILAGASQETQYF
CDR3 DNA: TGTGCCAGCAGTTACTCCTCGGTGGGGATACTAGCGGGGGCTTCCCAAGAGACCCAGTACTTC

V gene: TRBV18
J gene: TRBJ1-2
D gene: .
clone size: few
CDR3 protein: CATPYGYTF
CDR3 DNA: TGTGCCACCCCCTATGGCTACACCTTC

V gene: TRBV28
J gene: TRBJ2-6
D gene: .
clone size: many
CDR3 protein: CASSLGPRVDSGANVLTF
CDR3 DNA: TGTGCCAGCAGTTTAGGCCCCAGGGTTGACTCTGGGGCCAACGTCCTGACTTTC

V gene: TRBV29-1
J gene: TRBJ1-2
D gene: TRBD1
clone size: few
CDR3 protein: CSATGGAGYGYTF
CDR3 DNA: TGCAGCGCCACAGGGGGCGCGGGCTATGGCTACACCTTC

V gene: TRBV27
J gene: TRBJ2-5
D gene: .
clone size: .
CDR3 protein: CASSLGGFQYF
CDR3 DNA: TGTGCCAGCAGTTTAGGCGGATTCCAGTACTTC

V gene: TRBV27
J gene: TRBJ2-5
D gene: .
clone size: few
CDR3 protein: CASSPPGDDQYF
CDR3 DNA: TGTGCCAGCAGCCCCCCGGGAGATGACCAGTACTTC

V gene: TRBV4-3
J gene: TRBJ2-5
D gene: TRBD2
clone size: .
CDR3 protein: CASSQETIFGLAVETQYF
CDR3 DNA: TGCGCCAGCAGCCAAGAAACAATATTCGGACTAGCGGTTGAGACCCAGTACTTC

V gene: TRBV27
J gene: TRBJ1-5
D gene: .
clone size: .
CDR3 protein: CASSLAWGAQPQHF
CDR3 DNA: TGTGCCAGCAGTTTAGCCTGGGGAGCCCAGCCCCAGCATTTT

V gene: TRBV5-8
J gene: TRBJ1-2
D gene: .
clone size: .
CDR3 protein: CASSLDAVEGYTF
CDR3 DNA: TGTGCCAGCAGCTTGGACGCAGTCGAGGGCTACACCTTC

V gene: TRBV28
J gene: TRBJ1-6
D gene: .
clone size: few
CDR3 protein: CASRMERTRNSPLHF
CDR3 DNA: TGTGCCAGCAGAATGGAACGGACCAGAAATTCACCCCTCCACTTT

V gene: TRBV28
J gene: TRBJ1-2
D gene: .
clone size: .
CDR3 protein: CASSVAGLKNYGYTF
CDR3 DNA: TGTGCCAGCAGTGTCGCGGGGTTAAAGAACTATGGCTACACCTTC